A selection of T cell receptor beta chains follows, all from one sample in a study of patients and donors after allogeneic stem cell transplantation. TCRdb analysed the RT-PCR reads with MiXCR anew, one entry per CDR3 protein. In the table there are about 87,000 distinct CDR3 sequences, less than 5% of which are singletons. Sample: blood, either unsorted or a sorted T cell fraction (not recorded which). The source is a human donor who was either an allogeneic HSCT recipient or a stem cell or donor lymphocyte infusion donor (not recorded which). It is not recorded whose cells these are; they may come from a transplant donor. Each CDR3 is given with its conserved first and last residue. D genes are given only for firm matches. Rows may omit the clone size; those that give it use once, few, many or a size class.

d_gene | j_gene | v_gene | abundance | CDR3nt | CDR3aa
TRBD1 | TRBJ2-7 | TRBV20-1 | few | TGCAGTGCTAGCAAGCCGGGACAGGGACGCCTAGAACAGTACTTC | CSASKPGQGRLEQYF
TRBD2 | TRBJ2-3 | TRBV20-1 | few | TGCAGTGCCACCCTAGCGGGGAACACAGATACGCAGTATTTT | CSATLAGNTDTQYF
NA | TRBJ2-7 | TRBV7-8 | many | TGTGCCAGCAGCTTCAGGGGAGCCGGGGACGAGCAGTACTTC | CASSFRGAGDEQYF
TRBD1 | TRBJ1-6 | TRBV4-2 | few | TGTGCCAGCAGCTCTCCCTCAAAGGGACAGGGTAATTCACCCCTCCACTTT | CASSSPSKGQGNSPLHF
NA | TRBJ1-5 | TRBV6-1 | NA | TGTGCCAGCAGCACAGACAAGTATAGCAATCAGCCCCAGCATTTT | CASSTDKYSNQPQHF
TRBD1 | TRBJ1-2 | TRBV20-1 | many | TGCAGTGCTAGGAGGGGGCCTGGCTACACCTTC | CSARRGPGYTF
TRBD2 | TRBJ2-3 | TRBV11-3 | many | TGTGCCAGCAGGCCCCGACTAGCGGGAACAGATACGCAGTATTTT | CASRPRLAGTDTQYF
TRBD1 | TRBJ1-5 | TRBV7-9 | many | TGTGCCAGCAGCACCCGGGACAGGGATAGCAATCAGCCCCAGCATTTT | CASSTRDRDSNQPQHF
TRBD1 | TRBJ1-1 | TRBV2 | few | TGTGCCAGCAGTTATACCCCGACAGGGGTAAACACTGAAGCTTTCTTT | CASSYTPTGVNTEAFF
NA | TRBJ2-4 | TRBV7-6 | many | TGTGCCAGCAGCGACCCATACCGGGCAAACATTCAGTACTTC | CASSDPYRANIQYF
NA | TRBJ1-5 | TRBV25-1 | NA | TGTGCCAGCCTCGTCCAGGGTAGCAATCAGCCCCAGCATTTT | CASLVQGSNQPQHF
TRBD1 | TRBJ2-1 | TRBV5-1 | many | TGCGCCAGCTTGGGACAGGGGTACAATGAGCAGTTCTTC | CASLGQGYNEQFF
NA | TRBJ1-1 | TRBV29-1 | many | TGCAGCGTTGACAGGCCCGTGAACACTGAAGCTTTCTTT | CSVDRPVNTEAFF
TRBD2 | TRBJ2-1 | TRBV19 | NA | TGTGCCAGTAGTAGAGGAACTAGCGGACCACGCAATGAGCAGTTCTTC | CASSRGTSGPRNEQFF
TRBD1 | TRBJ1-5 | TRBV4-2 | few | TGTGCCAGCAGCCCCTACTATGGGACAGGGGGCAATCAGCCCCAGCATTTT | CASSPYYGTGGNQPQHF
NA | TRBJ1-1 | TRBV7-2 | NA | TGTGCCAGCAGCTTTAGGTTACCTGAAGCTTTCTTT | CASSFRLPEAFF
TRBD2 | TRBJ2-3 | TRBV5-1 | many | TGCGCCAGCAGCTCCTCCCAGTTCAGCGGGAGGGCCTTAGATACGCAGTATTTT | CASSSSQFSGRALDTQYF
NA | TRBJ2-7 | TRBV7-9 | many | TGTGCCAGCAGCCCCGACAGGCTAAGGTCCTACGAGCAGTACTTC | CASSPDRLRSYEQYF
NA | TRBJ1-1 | TRBV20-1 | many | TGCAGTGCTAGAGATTGGGCAGGAGACATGAACACTGAAGCTTTCTTT | CSARDWAGDMNTEAFF
NA | TRBJ1-6 | TRBV7-3 | NA | TGTGCCAGCAGTCCCGGGGGCTCCTATAATTCACCCCTCCACTTT | CASSPGGSYNSPLHF
TRBD2 | TRBJ2-1 | TRBV9 | many | TGTGCCAGCAGCCCCGGGACTAGGGCCAATGAGCAGTTCTTC | CASSPGTRANEQFF
NA | TRBJ1-1 | TRBV4-1 | many | TGCGCCAGCAGCCCCGTCGGTGGCACTGAAGCTTTCTTT | CASSPVGGTEAFF
TRBD1 | TRBJ2-1 | TRBV12-5 | many | TGTCCCGGCTCCCGGGACAGGGCCAATGAGCAGTTCTTC | CPGSRDRANEQFF
NA | TRBJ1-5 | TRBV7-6 | many | TGTGCCAGCAGCTTAGGACCCTGGGATCAGCCCCAGCATTTT | CASSLGPWDQPQHF
TRBD1 | TRBJ2-5 | TRBV5-6 | many | TGTGCCAGCAGCTTGTTTGGGTCGGGACAGGGGCCCGGGACCCAGTACTTC | CASSLFGSGQGPGTQYF
TRBD2 | TRBJ2-7 | TRBV3-1 | many | TGTGCCAGCAGCCAAGGGGTCTTATTTGGGACTAGGGGCTACGAGCAGTACTTC | CASSQGVLFGTRGYEQYF
TRBD2 | TRBJ2-1 | TRBV7-3 | many | TGTGCCAGCAGCTTAACAGCCGGACTAGCGGGAACCCCCCGGCTCGGGAATGAGCAGTTCTTC | CASSLTAGLAGTPRLGNEQFF
NA | TRBJ1-1 | TRBV6-5 | many | TGTGCCAGCAGTTACGATACGTGGGGCACTGAAGCTTTCTTT | CASSYDTWGTEAFF
NA | TRBJ1-3 | TRBV7-9 | many | TGTGCCAGCAGCATCGAAAGAAACACCATATATTTT | CASSIERNTIYF
TRBD1 | TRBJ1-2 | TRBV19 | many | TGTGCCAGTAGTACGGACAGGGACGGGTCGAGCGGCTATGGCTACACCTTC | CASSTDRDGSSGYGYTF
TRBD1 | TRBJ2-3 | TRBV5-6 | many | TGTGCCAGCAGCTCCCAGGACAGGCGGAAGGAGTATTTT | CASSSQDRRKEYF
NA | TRBJ2-7 | TRBV29-1 | many | TGCAGCGTTGATGGCGGGGCCGACTCCTACGAGCAGTACTTC | CSVDGGADSYEQYF
NA | TRBJ2-5 | TRBV21-1 | many | TGTGCCAGCAGCATAGAGGGACAGGGGCTAATCACGGAGACCCAGTACTTC | CASSIEGQGLITETQYF
TRBD1 | TRBJ2-2 | TRBV20-1 | NA | TGCAGTGCTAGCCTGTACAGGGGGCACACCGGGGAGCTGTTTTTT | CSASLYRGHTGELFF
TRBD2 | TRBJ2-1 | TRBV20-1 | NA | TGCAGTGCTAGACAACTCTCCGCTAGCGGGGGTTATGAGCAGTTCTTC | CSARQLSASGGYEQFF
TRBD2 | TRBJ2-7 | TRBV20-1 | many | TGCAGTGCTAGGCTAGCGGGAGTCGTTGACGAGCAGTACTTC | CSARLAGVVDEQYF